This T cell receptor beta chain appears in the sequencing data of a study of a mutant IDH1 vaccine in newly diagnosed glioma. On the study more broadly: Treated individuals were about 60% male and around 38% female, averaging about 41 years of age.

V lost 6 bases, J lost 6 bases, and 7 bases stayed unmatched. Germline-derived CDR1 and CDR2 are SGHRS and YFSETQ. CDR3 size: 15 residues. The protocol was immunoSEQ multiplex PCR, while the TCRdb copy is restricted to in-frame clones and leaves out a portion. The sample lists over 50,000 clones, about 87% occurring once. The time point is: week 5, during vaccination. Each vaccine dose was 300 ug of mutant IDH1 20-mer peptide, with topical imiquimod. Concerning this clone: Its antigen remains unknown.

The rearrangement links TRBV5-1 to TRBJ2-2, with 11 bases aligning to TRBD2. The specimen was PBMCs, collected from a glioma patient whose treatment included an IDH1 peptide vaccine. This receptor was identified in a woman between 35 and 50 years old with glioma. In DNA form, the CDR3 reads TGCGCCAGCACCGTTCTAGCGGGAGGTCCCGGGGAGCTGTTTTTT. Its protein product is CASTVLAGGPGELFF.